This note documents a single T cell receptor (beta chain) sequence. The data are from a study of blood T cell repertoires in COVID-19. Study details: Acute and convalescent COVID-19 specimens originated in the United States, Italy and Spain. From T cells, B-cell-depleted T cells, or PBMCs came the material, which was cDNA or gDNA.

Original data processing: Estimation of nucleated cell counts relied on the amplification of reference gene primers. Only in-frame clones appear in the TCRdb table, and some are missing; sequencing was by immunoSEQ multiplex PCR. That table is the source of V, J and clone size, and D and trimming were worked out from the DNA. The data contain around 150,000 clones, about 90% of them seen just once; the ten biggest clones take up about 10%. From germline, CDR1 is SGDLS and CDR2 YYNGEE. This CDR3 is 16 amino acids long. V was shortened by 3 bases and J by 4 bases, with 16 bases between the two germline ends.

The chain recombines TRBV9 with TRBJ1-4; D is ambiguous. The sequenced material came from peripheral blood. The TCR was taken from a man aged 50 to 60 with active or convalescent COVID-19. CDR3 in amino acids: CASSGKERFDNEKLFF. In nucleotides, the CDR3 is TGTGCCAGCAGCGGAAAAGAGAGGTTCGATAATGAAAAACTGTTTTTT. Looking up the rest from reference TRBV9 and TRBJ1-4 gives the full variable domain: DSGVTQTPKHLITATGQRVTLRCSPRSGDLSVYWYQQSLDQGLQFLIQYYNGEERAKGNILERFSAQQFPDLHSELNLSSLELGDSALYFCASSGKERFDNEKLFFGSGTQLSVL.